The rows below give T cell receptor beta chains drawn from one sample of a study of cytomegalovirus exposure and HLA in healthy donors. Measured with immunoSEQ multiplex PCR; TCRdb has only the in-frame clones, and not every one. The repertoire holds about 160,000 clones, with roughly 79% as singletons. Input material: PBMCs. The receptors here all came from a woman in her thirties or forties in good health and CMV-seronegative. CDR3s include the opening cysteine and the closing phenylalanine or tryptophan. A D gene is named only where the DNA matches it firmly. The size entry is marked missing in some rows and otherwise reads once, few, many or a size class.

V: TRBV4-2
size: .
D: .
J: TRBJ2-7
DNA: TGTGCCAGCAGCCAAGAGTTAGTGCGCTACGAGCAGTACTTC
CDR3: CASSQELVRYEQYF

V: TRBV9
size: .
D: .
J: TRBJ2-2
DNA: TGTGCCACCCCCCGCGGCGGGGAGCTGTTTTTT
CDR3: CATPRGGELFF

V: TRBV5-6
size: .
D: .
J: TRBJ1-2
DNA: TGTGCCAGCAGCTACCCGACAGGAACTATTAACTATGGCTACACCTTC
CDR3: CASSYPTGTINYGYTF

V: TRBV11-3
size: .
D: TRBD2
J: TRBJ2-1
DNA: TGTGCCAGCAGCGGGGCACCCGGGACTAGCGGGAGGAGCGATGAGCAGTTCTTC
CDR3: CASSGAPGTSGRSDEQFF

V: TRBV29-1
size: .
D: .
J: TRBJ2-2
DNA: TGCAGCGTTGGGAGGGACACCGGGGAGCTGTTTTTT
CDR3: CSVGRDTGELFF

V: TRBV18
size: .
D: TRBD1
J: TRBJ2-2
DNA: TGTGCCAGCCCAAGCGGGACAGGGGAGCCCACCGGGGAGCTGTTTTTT
CDR3: CASPSGTGEPTGELFF

V: TRBV29-1
size: .
D: TRBD1
J: TRBJ2-3
DNA: TGCAGCGTTGAGGGGACAGGGACTAGCACAGATACGCAGTATTTT
CDR3: CSVEGTGTSTDTQYF

V: TRBV5-4
size: .
D: .
J: TRBJ2-6
DNA: TGTGCCAGCAGCTTAGGACGGGACTCTGGGGCCAACGTCCTGACTTTC
CDR3: CASSLGRDSGANVLTF

V: TRBV6-6
size: .
D: .
J: TRBJ2-7
DNA: TGTGCCAGCAGTTACTCGGGGCCTCCCTACGAGCAGTACTTC
CDR3: CASSYSGPPYEQYF

V: TRBV7-9
size: .
D: TRBD1
J: TRBJ1-4
DNA: TGTGCCAGCAGCTCTCAACAGGGGGCGGGTGAAAAACTGTTTTTT
CDR3: CASSSQQGAGEKLFF

V: TRBV11-2
size: .
D: .
J: TRBJ2-3
DNA: TGTGCCAGCAGCTTAGTCCCAGGGGGCACAGATACGCAGTATTTT
CDR3: CASSLVPGGTDTQYF

V: TRBV9
size: .
D: .
J: TRBJ2-2
DNA: TGTGCCAGCAGCGCCCCCCCGGGGAACACCGGGGAGCTGTTTTTT
CDR3: CASSAPPGNTGELFF

V: TRBV13
size: .
D: TRBD2
J: TRBJ2-1
DNA: TGTGCCAGCACCTGGGGGGGAGGTAGGAATGAGCAGTTCTTC
CDR3: CASTWGGGRNEQFF

V: TRBV5-4
size: .
D: TRBD2
J: TRBJ2-1
DNA: TGTGCCAGCAGCCTCTGGGAGGGCGGCAATGAGCAGTTCTTC
CDR3: CASSLWEGGNEQFF

V: TRBV2
size: .
D: TRBD1
J: TRBJ2-7
DNA: TGTGCCAGCAGTGAAGCCCCGGGACAGGGCCACTACGAGCAGTACTTC
CDR3: CASSEAPGQGHYEQYF

V: TRBV5-5
size: .
D: .
J: TRBJ1-2
DNA: TGTGCCAGCAGCTTGGACAGCGTCGGGGGGTATGGCTACACCTTC
CDR3: CASSLDSVGGYGYTF

V: TRBV25-1
size: few
D: TRBD2
J: TRBJ2-1
DNA: TGTGCCAGCAGTGAGAGTGGGGGGAGGGTAAGGGAGCAGTTCTTC
CDR3: CASSESGGRVREQFF

V: TRBV9
size: .
D: .
J: TRBJ1-1
DNA: TGTGCCAGCAGCCCCCTGACGGGAACTGAAGCTTTCTTT
CDR3: CASSPLTGTEAFF

V: TRBV27
size: .
D: TRBD1
J: TRBJ2-7
DNA: TGTGCCAGCAGTCCGACAGGGATCGAGCAGTACTTC
CDR3: CASSPTGIEQYF

V: TRBV30
size: .
D: TRBD1
J: TRBJ1-2
DNA: TGTGCCTCGGAAAACAGGGGGAACTATGGCTACACCTTC
CDR3: CASENRGNYGYTF

V: TRBV5-1
size: .
D: .
J: TRBJ2-1
DNA: TGCGCCAGCAGCTTGACCTCTAGCAACAATGAGCAGTTCTTC
CDR3: CASSLTSSNNEQFF

V: TRBV9
size: few
D: .
J: TRBJ2-3
DNA: TGTGCCAGCAGCGTAGCAGGGCTCCTCACAGATACGCAGTATTTT
CDR3: CASSVAGLLTDTQYF

V: TRBV15
size: .
D: .
J: TRBJ2-5
DNA: TGTGCCACCAGCAGAGACTCGTCAGGAAAAGAGACCCAGTACTTC
CDR3: CATSRDSSGKETQYF

V: TRBV18
size: .
D: TRBD1
J: TRBJ1-1
DNA: TGTGCCAGCTCACCAATGACAGGGGGCAGGGGAACTGAAGCTTTCTTT
CDR3: CASSPMTGGRGTEAFF

V: TRBV19
size: .
D: .
J: TRBJ1-2
DNA: TGTGCCAGTAGTGATGAGGGAGCCTATGGCTACACCTTC
CDR3: CASSDEGAYGYTF

V: TRBV5-4
size: .
D: TRBD2
J: TRBJ2-3
DNA: TGTGCCAGCAGCTTGGAAGGACTAGCGTTTACAGATACGCAGTATTTT
CDR3: CASSLEGLAFTDTQYF

V: TRBV29-1
size: .
D: .
J: TRBJ1-1
DNA: TGCAGCGTGCGCCGGGACTTTGAAGCTTTCTTT
CDR3: CSVRRDFEAFF

V: TRBV5-1
size: .
D: TRBD2
J: TRBJ2-3
DNA: TGCGCCAGCAGGGGGACTAGCGGGAGACGGGGCACAGATACGCAGTATTTT
CDR3: CASRGTSGRRGTDTQYF

V: TRBV2
size: .
D: TRBD2
J: TRBJ2-3
DNA: TGTGCCAGCAGTGGATTGGCGGGAGTGGCAGATACGCAGTATTTT
CDR3: CASSGLAGVADTQYF

V: TRBV5-8
size: .
D: .
J: TRBJ1-4
DNA: TGTGCCAGCAGCTCGACTGGACAGTCCAATGAAAAACTGTTTTTT
CDR3: CASSSTGQSNEKLFF

V: TRBV5-1
size: .
D: TRBD1
J: TRBJ2-7
DNA: TGCGCCAGCAGCTTGGGGACAGGCGGTCCCTACGAGCAGTACTTC
CDR3: CASSLGTGGPYEQYF

V: TRBV5-1
size: .
D: .
J: TRBJ2-1
DNA: TGCGCCAGCAGCTTGATAGGGAGTACTACCTACAATGAGCAGTTCTTC
CDR3: CASSLIGSTTYNEQFF

V: TRBV11-2
size: .
D: .
J: TRBJ2-5
DNA: TGTGCCAGCAGCCCCAGCCAGCGGGTAGAGACCCAGTACTTC
CDR3: CASSPSQRVETQYF

V: TRBV5-1
size: .
D: .
J: TRBJ2-7
DNA: TGCGCCAGCAGACTAGGTTCAGGCTACGAGCAGTACTTC
CDR3: CASRLGSGYEQYF

V: TRBV27
size: .
D: .
J: TRBJ2-7
DNA: TGTGCCAGCAGTTTCCAGGACTCCTACGAGCAGTACTTC
CDR3: CASSFQDSYEQYF

V: TRBV5-4
size: .
D: TRBD1
J: TRBJ2-3
DNA: TGTGCCAGCAGCTTCGGGGGACAGGGAAAGACAGATACGCAGTATTTT
CDR3: CASSFGGQGKTDTQYF

V: TRBV5-1
size: .
D: .
J: TRBJ1-5
DNA: TGCGCCAGCAGCTTGGACGGTTTCAATCAGCCCCAGCATTTT
CDR3: CASSLDGFNQPQHF

V: TRBV29-1
size: once
D: TRBD1
J: TRBJ1-1
DNA: TGCAGCGTTCCCGACAGGGGGGGAATCTCCTCGAACACTGAAGCTTTCTTT
CDR3: CSVPDRGGISSNTEAFF

V: TRBV30
size: .
D: .
J: TRBJ1-4
DNA: TGTGCCTGGAGCATACAGGGAATTGAGAAACTGTTTTTT
CDR3: CAWSIQGIEKLFF

V: TRBV6-5
size: many
D: .
J: TRBJ1-1
DNA: TGTGCCAGCACCCCCGTCCCGGGAGGCACTGAAGCTTTCTTT
CDR3: CASTPVPGGTEAFF

V: TRBV27
size: .
D: .
J: TRBJ2-1
DNA: TGTGCCAGCACTTCTTTGAGGGCGGGATACAATGAGCAGTTCTTC
CDR3: CASTSLRAGYNEQFF

V: TRBV19
size: .
D: .
J: TRBJ2-7
DNA: TGTGCCAGTAGTATAGGAGGGAGTGCCTACGAGCAGTACTTC
CDR3: CASSIGGSAYEQYF

V: TRBV27
size: .
D: .
J: TRBJ2-6
DNA: TGTGCCAGCAGGATACAGGGTTCTGGGGCCAACGTCCTGACTTTC
CDR3: CASRIQGSGANVLTF

V: TRBV21-1
size: .
D: .
J: TRBJ1-4
DNA: TGTGCCAGCAGCCCCCCCTTGGGGTGGGGGCGGAATGAAAAACTGTTTTTT
CDR3: CASSPPLGWGRNEKLFF

V: TRBV5-1
size: .
D: .
J: TRBJ1-5
DNA: TGCGCCAGCAGCTTGGATCTAGGTCAGCCCCAGCATTTT
CDR3: CASSLDLGQPQHF

V: TRBV5-6
size: once
D: TRBD2
J: TRBJ2-1
DNA: TGTGCCAGCAGTTACGGACTAGGCAAGTCTCCGGAGTTCTTC
CDR3: CASSYGLGKSPEFF

V: TRBV6-1
size: .
D: .
J: TRBJ1-2
DNA: TGTGCCAGCAGGCAAGAGGCAGGGGTATTGAATGGCTACACCTTC
CDR3: CASRQEAGVLNGYTF

V: TRBV5-1
size: .
D: TRBD1
J: TRBJ1-2
DNA: TGCGCCAGCAGCTTGTGGGACAGGGACGATGGCTACACCTTC
CDR3: CASSLWDRDDGYTF

V: TRBV29-1
size: .
D: TRBD1
J: TRBJ2-1
DNA: TGCAGCGGCGGACAGGGGGCGGGCAATGAGCAGTTCTTC
CDR3: CSGGQGAGNEQFF

V: TRBV29-1
size: .
D: TRBD1
J: TRBJ2-7
DNA: TGCAGCGCCACTGGGACAGCCACTCCCTACGAGCAGTACTTC
CDR3: CSATGTATPYEQYF

V: TRBV6-4
size: .
D: .
J: TRBJ1-1
DNA: TGTGCCAGCAGTGACCGCCGGAGTTACACTGAAGCTTTCTTT
CDR3: CASSDRRSYTEAFF